Given below is one T cell receptor beta chain in context. Its antigen is unknown. The sample originates from a study of lymphopenia after photon versus proton radiotherapy. General study findings and limits: Post-nadir diversity loss with photons came from oligoclonal expansion, particularly CD8+ Temra cells.

The data were produced by immunoSEQ multiplex PCR, yet TCRdb's version contains in-frame clones alone and is incomplete. This table holds 40,000 or so clones, about 94% found once. The TCR originated in a man aged 55 to 69 with cholangiocarcinoma. Sequenced here: peripheral blood, sampled from a patient treated with photon-based radiotherapy.

CDR3 nucleotide sequence: TGTGCCAGCAGGCTGACAGCGACCTACGAGCAGTACTTC. It translates to CASRLTATYEQYF. The J gene is TRBJ2-7, the V gene TRBV6-5; D perhaps matches TRBD1 (5 bases). The CDR3 totals 13 residues. V dropped 6 bases and J dropped 2 bases, with 11 bases sitting between them. CDR1 MNHEY and CDR2 SVGAGI come from the germline V gene.